The source of this T cell receptor (beta chain) is a study of beta chain features in type 1 diabetes. As concerns this clone: The target antigen is unknown.

TCRB transcripts that were expressed got sequenced, as all of the isolated RNA had been reverse transcribed. Generated by immunoSEQ multiplex PCR, the TCRdb table keeps only in-frame clones and is missing some. The top ten clones hold about 2.4% of a sample with some 120,000 clones, roughly 17% of them seen once. Based on CD45RO/CCR7/CD25/CD127/CD95/CD27, CD4+ regulatory, stem cell-like memory, naive and central memory cells were sorted. Germline assignment: CDR1 SEHNR and CDR2 FQNEAQ (reference sequence). The CDR3 runs to 11 residues. The germline V and J ends were trimmed by 8 bases and 1 base, with 5 bases remaining between them. Study-wide points: Among all four CD4+ subsets, Type 1 diabetes patients had TCRB CDR3s that were moderately but significantly shorter.

Material: central memory CD4+ T cells from blood. The clonotype comes from a man aged 18 to 29 with type 1 diabetes. The chain employs TRBV7-9 and TRBJ1-2; D is unresolved. In DNA, the CDR3 is TGTGCCAGCCAGGATAACTATGGCTACACCTTC. Translated, it gives CASQDNYGYTF. The full variable domain, completed using reference TRBV7-9 and TRBJ1-2, is DTGVSQNPRHKITKRGQNVTFRCDPISEHNRLYWYRQTLGQGPEFLTYFQNEAQLEKSRLLSDRFSAERPKGSFSTLEIQRTEQGDSAMYLCASQDNYGYTFGSGTRLTVV.